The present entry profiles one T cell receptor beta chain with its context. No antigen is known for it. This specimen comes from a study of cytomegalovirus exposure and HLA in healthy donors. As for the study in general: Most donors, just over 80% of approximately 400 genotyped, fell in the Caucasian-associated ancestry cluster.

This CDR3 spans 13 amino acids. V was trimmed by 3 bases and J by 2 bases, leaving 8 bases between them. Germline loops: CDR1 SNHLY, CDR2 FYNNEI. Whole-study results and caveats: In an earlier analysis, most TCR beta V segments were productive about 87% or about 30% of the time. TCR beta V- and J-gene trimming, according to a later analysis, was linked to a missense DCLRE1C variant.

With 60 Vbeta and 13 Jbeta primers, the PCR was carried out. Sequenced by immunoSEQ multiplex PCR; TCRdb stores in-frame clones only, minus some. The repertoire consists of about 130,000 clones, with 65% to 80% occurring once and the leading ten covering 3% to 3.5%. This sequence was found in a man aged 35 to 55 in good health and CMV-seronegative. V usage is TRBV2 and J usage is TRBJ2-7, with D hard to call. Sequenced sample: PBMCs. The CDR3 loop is CASSDPVTYEQYF. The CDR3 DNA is TGTGCCAGCAGTGACCCGGTGACCTACGAGCAGTACTTC.